This entry features one T cell receptor (beta chain) sequence. Antigen: not known. V shed 2 bases, J shed 3 bases, and the junction held 6 bases outside the gene matches. The CDR3 length is 17 residues. Germline loops: CDR1 PRHDT, CDR2 FYEKMQ (reference sequence). The data were obtained in a study of T cell responses to AZD1222 COVID-19 vaccine. About the research overall: Second-dose schedules of about 4 or about 12 weeks were combined.

Study-wide findings and caveats: Donors in the cohort were predominantly white British and more often female, and clonal diversity was possibly underestimated. Unmutated variant regions are reportedly targeted by nearly half of spike-specific TCRs. Repertoires were obtained only post-peak T cell response.

Assay: immunoSEQ multiplex PCR; the TCRdb copy retains only in-frame clones and omits some. The profile shows 95,000 to 110,000 clones, 91% of them singletons. The gene calls are TRBV13 and TRBJ2-3; 12 bases are a match to TRBD2. Sequenced here: peripheral blood, sampled on day 0 of AZD1222 vaccination. This TCR came from an adult in good health. The CDR3, as DNA: TGTGCCAGCAGCTTACGACCTAGCGGGAGGGCAACAGATACGCAGTATTTT. It is translated as CASSLRPSGRATDTQYF. Variable domain in full (rest from reference TRBV13 and TRBJ2-3): AAGVIQSPRHLIKEKRETATLKCYPIPRHDTVYWYQQGPGQDPQFLISFYEKMQSDKGSIPDRFSAQQFSDYHSELNMSSLELGDSALYFCASSLRPSGRATDTQYFGPGTRLTVL.